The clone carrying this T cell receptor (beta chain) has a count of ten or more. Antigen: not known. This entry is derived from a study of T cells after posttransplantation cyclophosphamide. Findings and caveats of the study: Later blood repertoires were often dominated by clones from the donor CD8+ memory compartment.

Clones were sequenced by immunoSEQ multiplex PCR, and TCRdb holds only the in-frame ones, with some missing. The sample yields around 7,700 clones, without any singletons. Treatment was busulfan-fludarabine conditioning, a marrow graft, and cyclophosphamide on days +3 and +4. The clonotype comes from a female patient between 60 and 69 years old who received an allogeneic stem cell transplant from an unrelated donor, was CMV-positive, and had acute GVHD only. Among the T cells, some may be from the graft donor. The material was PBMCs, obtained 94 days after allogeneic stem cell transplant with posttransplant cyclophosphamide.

The CDR3 DNA reads TGTGCCAGCAGTGAAACGGCAGGGGGATATGGCTACACCTTC. Translated, it gives CASSETAGGYGYTF. The chain has TRBV2 and TRBJ1-2, with TRBD1 identical over 7 bases. V lost 2 bases to trimming and J lost 5 bases; unmatched junction nucleotides: 5. This CDR3 region has 14 residues. CDR1 and CDR2 from the germline V gene are SNHLY and FYNNEI.